Shown below are 10 T cell receptor beta chains from a single sample sequenced in a study of blood T cell repertoires in COVID-19. Profiling relied on immunoSEQ multiplex PCR, and the TCRdb table lists in-frame clones only, not all of them. The sample has roughly 700,000 clones, 80% to 90% seen once; the top ten hold roughly 0.25%. Sample: peripheral blood. The receptors shown here come from a woman in her late teens or twenties with acute or convalescent COVID-19.

The chain combines TRBV3-1 (or the pseudogene TRBV3-2) with TRBJ2-2; TRBD2 matches 14 bases. The junction had 10 bases not matched to a gene; V was cut back by 0 bases and J by 7 bases. In germline, CDR1 is LGHDT, CDR2 YNNKEL (reference sequence). The CDR3 is 19 residues long. CDR3 bases: TGTGCCAGCAGCCAAGATGTACCGGGACTAGCGGGGGCGGGCGGGGAGCTGTTTTTT. Translation: CASSQDVPGLAGAGGELFF.

This chain links TRBV19 with TRBJ1-1; the match to TRBD1 covers 7 bases. The CDR3 sequence is 15 residues long. Germline loops: CDR1 LNHDA, CDR2 SQIVND (reference sequence). Trimming at V came to 3 bases and at J to 7 bases, leaving 11 bases not matched to a gene. The CDR3 here is CASSIFRQGRYEAFF. The CDR3 DNA reads as TGTGCCAGTAGTATCTTTCGACAGGGCCGGTATGAAGCTTTCTTT.

This sequence joins TRBV3-1 (or the pseudogene TRBV3-2) and TRBJ2-7; 12 bases are shared with TRBD2. CDR1 and CDR2 (germline): LGHDT, YNNKEL (reference sequence). The length of the CDR3 is 15 residues. J lost 7 bases, V lost 4 bases, and 8 bases had no gene match. The CDR3: CASSPTSGGRGEQYF. In DNA form, the CDR3 reads TGTGCCAGCAGCCCGACTAGCGGGGGTCGAGGGGAGCAGTACTTC.

This clone appeared a few times. The gene calls are TRBV9 and TRBJ1-1, with a possible D match to TRBD1 (6 bases). Germline loops: CDR1 SGDLS, CDR2 YYNGEE. CDR3 length equals 15 residues. The V gene lost 5 bases and the J gene lost 2 bases, with 16 bases spanning the gap. This CDR3 is CASRRGGALNTEAFF. The CDR3 DNA reads TGTGCCAGCAGGAGAGGGGGGGCCCTTAACACTGAAGCTTTCTTT.

The chain couples TRBV5-1 to TRBJ2-2; a possible D gene is TRBD1 (6 bases). The CDR3 extends over 16 amino acids. From germline, CDR1 is SGHRS and CDR2 YFSETQ. Trimming pared 4 bases from V and 6 bases from J, leaving 19 bases between. The chain's CDR3 is CASSPWAGDSAGELFF. The CDR3 coding sequence is TGCGCCAGCAGCCCCTGGGCAGGGGATTCGGCCGGGGAGCTGTTTTTT.

This clone was picked up one time. This rearrangement joins TRBV5-3 to TRBJ1-1; D is possibly TRBD1 (5 bases). TRBV5-3 belongs to the ORF category, with a function that is uncertain. V was cut by 4 bases and J by 1 base, with 8 bases left in between. CDR3 size: 13 residues. CDR3 nucleotides: TGTGCCAGAAGCCCCAGGGAGAACACTGAAGCTTTCTTT. It translates to CARSPRENTEAFF.

The chain uses TRBV9 and TRBJ2-3; weak D call: TRBD1 (6 bases). Looked up from germline, CDR1 is SGDLS and CDR2 is YYNGEE. CDR3 length equals 15 residues. Deletions cut 1 base from V and 0 bases from J, with 9 bases between. The CDR3 loop reads CASSVRGSSTDTQYF. CDR3 DNA sequence: TGTGCCAGCAGCGTAAGGGGGTCTAGCACAGATACGCAGTATTTT. Based on the CDR3 plus reference TRBV9 and TRBJ2-3, the full variable domain is DSGVTQTPKHLITATGQRVTLRCSPRSGDLSVYWYQQSLDQGLQFLIQYYNGEERAKGNILERFSAQQFPDLHSELNLSSLELGDSALYFCASSVRGSSTDTQYFGPGTRLTVL.

This clone has only one observation. This sample also contains other DNA sequences that code for the same CDR3. This sequence joins TRBV7-2 and TRBJ1-2, with TRBD1 matching over 7 bases. J gave up 4 bases and V 5 bases, and 7 bases lay outside the gene matches. The CDR3 covers 14 residues. Germline lookup yields CDR1 SGHTA and CDR2 FQGNSA. The CDR3 spells CASSPDRVGYGYTF. The DNA for the CDR3 is TGTGCCAGCAGCCCCGACAGGGTAGGCTATGGCTACACCTTC.

The chain uses TRBV4-3 and TRBJ2-1, with D perhaps TRBD1 (5 bases). V was clipped by 4 bases and J by 4 bases, with 14 bases between them. Per the germline V gene, CDR1 is LGHNA and CDR2 is YSLEER. The CDR3 is 15 amino acids. CDR3 region: CASSPGLAKYNEQFF. In DNA, the CDR3 is TGCGCCAGCAGCCCAGGGCTGGCGAAATACAATGAGCAGTTCTTC.

This clone was picked up a small number of times. The V gene is TRBV6-5, the J gene TRBJ1-6; possible D gene TRBD1, 6 bases. CDR3 length: 16 amino acids. Germline CDR1 reads MNHEY; CDR2 reads SVGAGI. The ends were cut back, 2 bases at V and 9 bases at J, with 17 bases in the middle. The CDR3 reads CASSYPRGGGLSPLHF. In nucleotides, the CDR3 is TGTGCCAGCAGTTACCCACGGGGAGGGGGGCTTTCACCCCTCCACTTT.